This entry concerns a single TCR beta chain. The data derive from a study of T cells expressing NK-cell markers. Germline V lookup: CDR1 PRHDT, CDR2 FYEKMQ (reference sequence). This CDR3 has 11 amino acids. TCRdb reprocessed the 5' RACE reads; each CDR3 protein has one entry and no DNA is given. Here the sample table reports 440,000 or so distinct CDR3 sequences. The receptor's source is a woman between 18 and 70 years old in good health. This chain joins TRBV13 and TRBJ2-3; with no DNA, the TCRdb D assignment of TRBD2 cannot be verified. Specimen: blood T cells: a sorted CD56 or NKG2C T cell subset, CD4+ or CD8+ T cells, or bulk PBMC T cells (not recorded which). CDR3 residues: CASSARDYLYF.